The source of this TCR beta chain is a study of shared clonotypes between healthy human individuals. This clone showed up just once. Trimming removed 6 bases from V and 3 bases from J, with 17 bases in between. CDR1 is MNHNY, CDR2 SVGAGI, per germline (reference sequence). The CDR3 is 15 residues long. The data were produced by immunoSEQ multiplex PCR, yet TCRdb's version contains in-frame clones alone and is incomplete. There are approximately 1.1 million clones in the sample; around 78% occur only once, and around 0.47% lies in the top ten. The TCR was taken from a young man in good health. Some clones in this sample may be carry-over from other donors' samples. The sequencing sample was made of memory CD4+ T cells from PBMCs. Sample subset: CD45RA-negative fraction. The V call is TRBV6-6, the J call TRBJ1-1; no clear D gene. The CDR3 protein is CASRSRSVGDTEAFF. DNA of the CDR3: TGTGCCAGCAGATCCCGGTCGGTCGGGGACACTGAAGCTTTCTTT.